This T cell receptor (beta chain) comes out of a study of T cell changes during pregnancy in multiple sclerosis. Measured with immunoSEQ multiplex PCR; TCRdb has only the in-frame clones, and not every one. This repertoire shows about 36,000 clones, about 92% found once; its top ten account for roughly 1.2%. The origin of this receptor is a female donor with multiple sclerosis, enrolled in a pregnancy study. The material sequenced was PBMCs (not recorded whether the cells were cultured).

The CDR3 loop reads CASSEFGSGSYEQYF. The CDR3 region has the DNA TGTGCCAGCAGTGAATTTGGTAGCGGGAGCTACGAGCAGTACTTC. The chain has TRBV25-1 and TRBJ2-7, with 9 positions matching TRBD2. In germline, CDR1 is MGHDK, CDR2 SYGVNS. V was clipped by 1 base and J by 3 bases; unmatched bases: 4. The CDR3 consists of 15 residues.